The 25 T cell receptor beta chains listed next were all sequenced from one sample in a study of blood T cell repertoires in COVID-19. The assay was immunoSEQ multiplex PCR, and TCRdb's table has in-frame clones only and misses some. The sample lists around 250,000 clones; about 82% were seen once. Source material: peripheral blood. Receptor source: a woman aged 80 or older with COVID-19, enrolled during active disease.

J is TRBJ1-6 and V is TRBV11-3; no clear D. V lost 1 base, J lost 8 bases, and 6 bases lay in between. The CDR3 consists of 13 residues. CDR1 is SGHNT, CDR2 YENEEA, per germline. The CDR3 nucleotides read TGTGCCAGCAGCTTAGCTCGGGATTCACCCCTCCACTTT. Translated, it gives CASSLARDSPLHF. Full variable domain (rest looked up from reference TRBV11-3 and TRBJ1-6): EAGVVQSPRYKIIEKKQPVAFWCNPISGHNTLYWYLQNLGQGPELLIRYENEEAVDDSQLPKDRFSAERLKGVDSTLKIQPAELGDSAVYLCASSLARDSPLHFGNGTRLTVT.

The chain joins TRBV19 to TRBJ2-7; D not certain. Looked up from germline, CDR1 is LNHDA and CDR2 is SQIVND (reference sequence). CDR3 length: 14 amino acids. The V gene lost 3 bases and the J gene lost 4 bases, with 13 bases spanning the gap. CDR3 sequence (DNA): TGTGCCAGTAGTATCCTGTTGAGGAGTTACGAGCAGTACGTC. Translating it yields CASSILLRSYEQYV.

The chain links TRBV6-6 to TRBJ1-1, with 8 bases that match TRBD1. The CDR3 is made up of 13 amino acids. Germline CDR1 and CDR2: MNHNY and SVGAGI (reference sequence). With V trimmed by 5 bases and J by 4 bases, 3 bases remained unmatched. The CDR3 reads CASSGTGGTEAFF. The DNA for the CDR3 is TGTGCCAGCAGTGGAACAGGGGGCACTGAAGCTTTCTTT.

The V and J genes are TRBV7-8 and TRBJ2-7, with TRBD2 matching 7 bases. There are 15 residues in the CDR3. Germline V CDR1 and CDR2: SGHVS, FQNEAQ. V dropped 1 base and J dropped 0; count of bases not matched to a gene: 3. The CDR3 here is CASSLEAGTSYEQYV. The CDR3 bases are TGTGCCAGCAGCTTAGAAGCGGGGACCTCCTACGAGCAGTACGTC.

J is TRBJ2-3 and V is TRBV14; TRBD2 agrees at 10 bases. Trimming cost V 5 bases and J 2 bases; bases outside gene matches: 4. The CDR3 has 15 residues. Germline CDR1 and CDR2: SGHDN and FVKESK. CDR3 protein: CASSKAGGFTDTQYF. CDR3 bases: TGTGCCAGCAGCAAAGCGGGGGGGTTCACAGATACGCAGTATTTT.

This chain links TRBV28 with TRBJ1-5, with D unresolved. There are 16 residues in the CDR3. V lost 1 base and J 4 bases, leaving 14 bases between the germline ends. CDR1 and CDR2 (germline): MDHEN, SYDVKM. DNA of the CDR3: TGTGCCAGCAGTTTATCGGCCCCAGGAGGGAATCAGCCCCAGCATTTT. This encodes CASSLSAPGGNQPQHF.

V gene TRBV6-1 combines with J gene TRBJ2-5, with D maybe TRBD1 (6 bases). CDR3 length: 13 residues. Germline V gene sequence: CDR1 MNHNS, CDR2 SASEGT. The V gene lost 0 bases and the J gene lost 6 bases, with 8 bases spanning the gap. Here the CDR3 reads CASSEAWGQTQYF. The CDR3 DNA is TGTGCCAGCAGTGAAGCATGGGGGCAGACCCAGTACTTC.

The chain combines TRBV7-3 with TRBJ2-3, with TRBD2 as a possible D gene (5 bases). Germline assignment: CDR1 SGHTA and CDR2 FQGTGA. The CDR3 consists of 13 residues. With 4 bases removed from V and 0 bases from J, the gap between germline ends came to 5 bases. The CDR3 DNA follows: TGTGCCAGCAGCTCGGGGAGCACAGATACGCAGTATTTT. Its translation: CASSSGSTDTQYF.

The rearrangement links TRBV2 to TRBJ1-6; TRBD1 aligns across 8 bases. CDR1 is SNHLY, CDR2 FYNNEI, per germline. V gave up 6 bases and J gave up 5 bases; unmatched junction bases: 6. This CDR3 comprises 15 residues. Written as DNA, the CDR3 is TGTGCCAGCAGGGGGACAGGCAACCATAATTCACCCCTCCACTTT. It is translated as CASRGTGNHNSPLHF.

The chain joins TRBV3-1 (or the pseudogene TRBV3-2) to TRBJ2-5; 7 nucleotides match TRBD1. CDR1 and CDR2 (germline): LGHDT, YNNKEL (reference sequence). The CDR3 runs to 13 residues. Trimming took 5 bases from V and 2 from J; bases not matched to a gene: 2. CDR3 protein: CASSVQGQETQYF. The CDR3 DNA follows: TGTGCCAGCAGCGTACAGGGGCAAGAGACCCAGTACTTC.

The genes are TRBV7-2 and TRBJ1-2; 9 nucleotides match TRBD1. CDR1 SGHTA and CDR2 FQGNSA come from the germline V gene. The CDR3 is 16 amino acids. V lost 5 bases to trimming and J lost 7 bases; unmatched junction nucleotides: 14. CDR3 sequence reads: CASSLQGTGMVGGYTF. The CDR3 nucleotides are TGTGCCAGCAGCCTACAGGGGACAGGGATGGTTGGTGGCTACACCTTC. Looking up the rest from reference TRBV7-2 and TRBJ1-2 gives the full variable domain: GAGVSQSPSNKVTEKGKDVELRCDPISGHTALYWYRQSLGQGLEFLIYFQGNSAPDKSGLPSDRFSAERTGGSVSTLTIQRTQQEDSAVYLCASSLQGTGMVGGYTFGSGTRLTVV.

The chain couples TRBV5-4 to TRBJ1-1; possible D gene TRBD1, 5 bases. V lost 3 bases to trimming and J lost 7 bases, with 19 bases between them. The CDR3 is 15 amino acids. CDR1 and CDR2 (germline): SGHNT, YYREEE (reference sequence). The CDR3 DNA reads TGTGCCAGCAGCTGGAACCTAGGAGGGGCGGTTGAAGCTTTCTTT. Translated: CASSWNLGGAVEAFF.

The V call is TRBV19, the J call TRBJ1-4; D call uncertain. This CDR3 spans 14 amino acids. V was trimmed by 1 base and J by 5 bases, leaving 8 bases between them. Germline CDR1 reads LNHDA; CDR2 reads SQIVND (reference sequence). The CDR3 nucleotides read TGTGCCAGTAGTATAGTTGACTTCAATGAAAAACTGTTTTTT. Its translation: CASSIVDFNEKLFF.

The V and J genes are TRBV29-1 and TRBJ1-2, with 7 bases matching TRBD1. The germline CDR1 and CDR2 sequences are SQVTM and ANQGSEA. J lost 7 bases, V lost 3 bases, and 11 bases had no gene match. The CDR3 contains 14 residues. The CDR3 here is CSVDPGQRAGGYTF. CDR3 nucleotide sequence: TGCAGCGTTGACCCGGGACAGAGGGCCGGTGGCTACACCTTC.

Written as DNA, the CDR3 is TGCGCCAGCAGCGACGGGAGGGCCGGGGCGCATGGCTACACCTTC. Translation: CASSDGRAGAHGYTF. This chain uses TRBV5-1 with TRBJ1-2, with D possibly being TRBD1 (5 bases). V gave up 4 bases and J gave up 6 bases, with 19 bases separating them. The CDR3 has 15 residues. CDR1 and CDR2 from the germline V gene are SGHRS and YFSETQ.

The table lists this clone with a count of one. The V gene is TRBV2, the J gene TRBJ1-2, with a possible D match to TRBD1 (6 bases). The V end was cut by 3 bases, the J end by 7 bases, with 9 bases between. Germline CDR1 reads SNHLY; CDR2 reads FYNNEI. The CDR3 is made up of 12 amino acids. The CDR3 protein is CASSETGGGYTF. CDR3 sequence (DNA): TGTGCCAGCAGTGAGACAGGCGGTGGCTACACCTTC.

V is TRBV2 and J is TRBJ1-5; a possible D gene is TRBD1 (6 bases). This CDR3 contains 15 residues. Trimming shortened V by 8 bases and J by 0 bases, and 14 bases separated the two germline ends. Per the germline V gene, CDR1 is SNHLY and CDR2 is FYNNEI. This chain's CDR3 is CASGGQTYSNQPQHF. The CDR3 DNA reads as TGTGCCAGCGGAGGACAGACTTATAGCAATCAGCCCCAGCATTTT.

The V and J genes are TRBV3-1 (or the pseudogene TRBV3-2) and TRBJ1-1; tentative D call: TRBD1 (5 bases). CDR1 and CDR2 from the germline V gene are LGHDT and YNNKEL (reference sequence). The length of the CDR3 is 16 residues. Trimming left V 1 base short and J 2 bases short, with 14 bases between. The CDR3: CASSQVWGGHNTEAFF. DNA for the CDR3: TGTGCCAGCAGCCAAGTCTGGGGCGGACACAACACTGAAGCTTTCTTT.

This chain links TRBV28 with TRBJ2-1; 9 bases align to TRBD2. The germline V gene encodes CDR1 MDHEN and CDR2 SYDVKM. With 8 bases clipped from V and 12 bases from J, the junction kept 11 bases outside the gene matches. There are 13 residues in the CDR3. CDR3 sequence (DNA): TGTGCCAGCGGGCTAGCGGGGTATTCCGGGCAGTTCTTC. Amino acids: CASGLAGYSGQFF.

The genes are TRBV5-1 and TRBJ2-3, with D possibly TRBD1 on 6 matching bases. This CDR3 comprises 13 residues. CDR1 and CDR2 (germline): SGHRS, YFSETQ. Deletions cut 2 bases from V and 8 bases from J, with 12 bases between. As DNA, the CDR3 is TGCGCCAGCAGCTTCCCAGGGGTTGGTACGCAGTATTTT. Amino acid sequence: CASSFPGVGTQYF.

This CDR3 is CASNRGAVGEQFF. In DNA, the CDR3 is TGTGCCAGCAACAGGGGGGCTGTCGGTGAGCAGTTCTTC. This chain joins TRBV2 and TRBJ2-1; TRBD1 matches at 8 bases. This CDR3 comprises 13 residues. Germline loops: CDR1 SNHLY, CDR2 FYNNEI. The V gene end was trimmed by 7 bases and the J gene end by 9 bases; junction bases not matched to a gene: 8.

This chain joins TRBV7-6 and TRBJ2-7; D is possibly TRBD1 (6 bases). With 3 bases removed from V and 7 bases from J, the gap between germline ends came to 10 bases. The CDR3 is made up of 12 amino acids. The germline V gene has CDR1 SGHVS and CDR2 FNYEAQ. CDR3 coding DNA: TGTGCCAGCAGCTTTCAGGGGCAGGAGCAGTACTTC. It yields the protein CASSFQGQEQYF.

This sequence joins TRBV5-6 and TRBJ2-3, with 10 bases matching TRBD2. Germline values: CDR1 SGHDT, CDR2 YYEEEE. Germline trimming cut 2 bases from V and 6 bases from J; bases unmatched to any gene: 12. CDR3 length: 17 amino acids. The CDR3 sequence is CASSFRRALAGVDTQYF. CDR3 nucleotide sequence: TGTGCCAGCAGCTTCAGGAGGGCTCTAGCGGGGGTGGATACGCAGTATTTT.

This CDR3 is CASSTLTYNSPLHF. CDR3 coding DNA: TGTGCCAGCAGCACACTGACTTATAATTCACCCCTCCACTTT. This chain connects TRBV9 to TRBJ1-6; D call uncertain. The CDR3 is made up of 14 amino acids. Trimming pared 4 bases from V and 4 bases from J, leaving 9 bases between. CDR1 is SGDLS, CDR2 YYNGEE, per germline.

The rearrangement uses TRBV27 and TRBJ2-1; 10 bases fit TRBD2. CDR1 and CDR2 (germline): MNHEY, SMNVEV (reference sequence). CDR3 length equals 15 residues. V gave up 5 bases and J gave up 6 bases; unmatched junction bases: 7. The DNA for the CDR3 is TGTGCCAGCAGTACAGCGGGGGGGGAAATCAATGAGCAGTTCTTC. As protein: CASSTAGGEINEQFF.